The present T cell receptor beta chain was sequenced within a study of shared clonotypes between healthy human individuals. With respect to this clone: The target antigen is unknown. A much larger clonotype is one base distant, so this may be a read error. Other DNA variants within this sample encode the same CDR3.

Every subset had its genomic DNA shared out evenly among several immunoSEQ plates. Clones were read by immunoSEQ multiplex PCR, and TCRdb kept only the in-frame ones, dropping some. The data hold just under 350,000 clones, with around 79% observed a single time. CDR3 size: 15 residues. The germline gives CDR1 SNHLY, CDR2 FYNNEI. Broader study findings: Donor scarcity curtailed the genetic and exposure-history diversity represented herein. Against clonotypes common to all four donors, non-shared ones had lower generation probabilities.

The specimen was memory CD4+ T cells sorted from blood. Noted subset: CD45RA-negative fraction. The rearrangement links TRBV2 to TRBJ2-2; TRBD1 matches at 10 bases. This receptor was obtained from a man under 40 in good health. This chain's CDR3 is CASSYDRGQGGELFF. The CDR3 nucleotides are TGCGCCAGCAGCTATGACAGGGGGCAAGGCGGGGAGCTGTTTTTT.